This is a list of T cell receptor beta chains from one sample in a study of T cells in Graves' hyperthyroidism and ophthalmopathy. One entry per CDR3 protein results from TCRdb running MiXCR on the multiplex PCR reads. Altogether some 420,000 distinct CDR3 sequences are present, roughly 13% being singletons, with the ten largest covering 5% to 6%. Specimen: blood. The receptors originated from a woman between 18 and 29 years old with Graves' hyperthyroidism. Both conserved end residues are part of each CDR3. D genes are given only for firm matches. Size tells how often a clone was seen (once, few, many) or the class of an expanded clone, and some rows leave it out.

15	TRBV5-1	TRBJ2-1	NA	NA	TGCGCCAGCAGCCCCTGGACGGATTCCTACAATGAGCAGTTCTTC	CASSPWTDSYNEQFF
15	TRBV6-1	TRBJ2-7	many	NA	TGTGCCAGCAGTGAAGAGGCAGGGCAGTACTACGAGCAGTACTTC	CASSEEAGQYYEQYF
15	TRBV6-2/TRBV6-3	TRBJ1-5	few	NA	TGTGCCAGCAGCCGACATTCCTATAGCAATCAGCCCCAGCATTTT	CASSRHSYSNQPQHF
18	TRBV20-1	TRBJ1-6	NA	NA	TGCAGTGCTAGACCAACCCTGGTAGAGGACAGATATAATTCACCCCTCCACTTT	CSARPTLVEDRYNSPLHF
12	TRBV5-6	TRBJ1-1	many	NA	TGTGCCAGCAGCTCGACAGACCTTGAAGCTTTCTTT	CASSSTDLEAFF
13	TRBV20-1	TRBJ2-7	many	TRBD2	TGCAGTGCTTGGGACTACACATCCTACGAGCAGTACTTC	CSAWDYTSYEQYF
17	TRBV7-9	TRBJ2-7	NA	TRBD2	TGTGCCAGCCGAAGGACTAGCGGGAAGATCGGGGCCTACGAGCAGTACTTC	CASRRTSGKIGAYEQYF
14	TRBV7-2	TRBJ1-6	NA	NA	TGTGCCAGCAGATATCAGGGGAATCATTCACCCCTCCACTTT	CASRYQGNHSPLHF
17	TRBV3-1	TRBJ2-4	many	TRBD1	TGTGCCAGCAGCCACGATTCCACCGGGACAGGGAGGCACATTCAGTACTTC	CASSHDSTGTGRHIQYF
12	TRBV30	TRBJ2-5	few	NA	TGTGCCTACGCACGGTTCCAAGAGACCCAGTACTTC	CAYARFQETQYF
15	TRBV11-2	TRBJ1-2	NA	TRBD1	TGTGCCAGCAGCCCCTCGGGACAGGGGGCAGGTGGCTACACCTTC	CASSPSGQGAGGYTF
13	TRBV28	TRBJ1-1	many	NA	TGTGCCAGCAGTTTAGGGGGGGCCACTGAAGCTTTCTTT	CASSLGGATEAFF
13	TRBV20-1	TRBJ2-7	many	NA	TGCAGTGCTTCCCGGGGACTTGTCTACGAGCAGTACTTC	CSASRGLVYEQYF
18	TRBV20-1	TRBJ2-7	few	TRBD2	TGCAGTGCCTTGCGATTCCCAAATGGGACTAGCGGGGTGGTGGGGCAGTACTTC	CSALRFPNGTSGVVGQYF
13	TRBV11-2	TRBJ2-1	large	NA	TGTGCCAGCAGCCAATCGTCCCTCAATGAGCAGTTCTTC	CASSQSSLNEQFF
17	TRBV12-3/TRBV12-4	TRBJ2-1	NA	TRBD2	TGTGCCAGCAGTTCAAGCCGGGGGGGAGCTAGCTACAATGAGCAGTTCTTC	CASSSSRGGASYNEQFF
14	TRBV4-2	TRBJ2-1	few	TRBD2	TGTGCCAGCAGCCAGGGACTAGCGGGAGGCTTGGAGTTCTTC	CASSQGLAGGLEFF
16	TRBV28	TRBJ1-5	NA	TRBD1	TGTGCCAGCAGTCCAGGACAGGGGCAAGGTCGACAGCCCCAGCATTTT	CASSPGQGQGRQPQHF
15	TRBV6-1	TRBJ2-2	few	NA	TGTGCCAGCAGCTCAGGGTTCGCGAACACCGGGGAGCTGTTTTTT	CASSSGFANTGELFF
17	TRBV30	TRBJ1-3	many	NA	TGTGCCTGGAGCGGACGGGGGGCCGGTCTCTCTGGAAACACCATATATTTT	CAWSGRGAGLSGNTIYF
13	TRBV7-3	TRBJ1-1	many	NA	TGTGCCAGCAGCCCGGGGGTTGGTTTAGAAGCTTTCTTT	CASSPGVGLEAFF
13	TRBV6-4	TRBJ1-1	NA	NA	TGTGCCAGCAGTGACCAGGGACCCGCTGAAGCTTTCTTT	CASSDQGPAEAFF
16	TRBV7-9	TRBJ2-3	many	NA	TGTGCCAGCAGCGGACTACAGCGGACTAGCACAGATACGCAGTATTTT	CASSGLQRTSTDTQYF
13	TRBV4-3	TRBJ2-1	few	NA	TGCGCCAGCAGCCCGGACCAATACAATGAGCAGTTCTTC	CASSPDQYNEQFF
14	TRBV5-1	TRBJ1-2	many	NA	TGCGCCAGCAGCTTCCAGGGTGGGAAGTATGGCTACACCTTC	CASSFQGGKYGYTF
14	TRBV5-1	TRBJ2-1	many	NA	TGCGCCAGCAGCTTGAGCTTTCCCCGGGATGAGCAGTTCTTC	CASSLSFPRDEQFF
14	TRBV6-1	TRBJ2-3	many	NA	TGTGCCACGGGAACGGACTCGCCTCGGGATACGCAGTATTTT	CATGTDSPRDTQYF
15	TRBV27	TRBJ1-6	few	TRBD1	TGTGCCAGCAGTTTTAGACAGGGGGGGGGTTCACCCCTCCACTTT	CASSFRQGGGSPLHF
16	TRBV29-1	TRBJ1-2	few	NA	TGCAGCGTTGAAGGCCTTGCCAGTTCGCCTAACTATGGCTACACCTTC	CSVEGLASSPNYGYTF
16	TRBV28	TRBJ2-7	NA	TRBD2	TGTGCCAGCAGCCAAGATGGGCTAGCGGAGGCGGGTGAGCAGTACTTC	CASSQDGLAEAGEQYF
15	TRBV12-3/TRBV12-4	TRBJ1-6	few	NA	TGTGCCAGCAGTCCCATGCGGGGGGCTAATTCACCCCTCCACTTT	CASSPMRGANSPLHF
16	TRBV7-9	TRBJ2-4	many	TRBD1	TGTGCCAGCAGCTCCTTGAGGGGGGGACAGGGACACATTCAGTACTTC	CASSSLRGGQGHIQYF
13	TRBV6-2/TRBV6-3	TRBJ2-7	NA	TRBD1	TGTGCCAGCAGCGAGGGACAGGGGGTCGAGCAGTACTTC	CASSEGQGVEQYF
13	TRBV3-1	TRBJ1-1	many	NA	TGTGCCAGCAGCCAAGTAGAAGGGAGAGAAGCTTTCTTT	CASSQVEGREAFF
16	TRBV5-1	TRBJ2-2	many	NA	TGCGCCAGCAGCCTGGAAATCGACGGGAACACCGGGGAGCTGTTTTTT	CASSLEIDGNTGELFF